This T cell receptor beta chain came from a study of CD8 T cells in ankylosing spondylitis. Whole-study results and caveats: Disease-associated clonotypes exhibited CD8+ identity and were relatively infrequent in peripheral blood. For ankylosing spondylitis blood, a TCR beta motif of roughly 8 highly homologous variants appeared characteristic. Significant enrichment of disease-linked clones was reported in matched ankylosing spondylitis synovial fluid. Some motif variants were previously reported in reactive arthritis synovial fluid and blood.

Via MiXCR, TCRdb re-called the 5' RACE reads, giving one row per CDR3 protein. Among more than 600,000 distinct CDR3 sequences, around 19% were seen once, and the ten largest hold around 19%. CDR1 and CDR2 (germline): SEHNR, FQNEAQ (reference sequence). V was shortened by 1 base and J by 5 bases, with 11 bases between the two germline ends. The CDR3 spans 14 residues. Notes on this clonotype: Its antigen is currently unknown.

The TCR comes from a male donor with ankylosing spondylitis. The sample taken for sequencing was blood, either unsorted or a sorted T cell fraction (not recorded which). V and J are TRBV7-9 and TRBJ1-2; tentatively, D is TRBD1 (6 bases). As DNA, the CDR3 is TGTGCCAGCAGCTTAGAAGGGGGACGGTATGGCTACACCTTC. It specifies CASSLEGGRYGYTF.